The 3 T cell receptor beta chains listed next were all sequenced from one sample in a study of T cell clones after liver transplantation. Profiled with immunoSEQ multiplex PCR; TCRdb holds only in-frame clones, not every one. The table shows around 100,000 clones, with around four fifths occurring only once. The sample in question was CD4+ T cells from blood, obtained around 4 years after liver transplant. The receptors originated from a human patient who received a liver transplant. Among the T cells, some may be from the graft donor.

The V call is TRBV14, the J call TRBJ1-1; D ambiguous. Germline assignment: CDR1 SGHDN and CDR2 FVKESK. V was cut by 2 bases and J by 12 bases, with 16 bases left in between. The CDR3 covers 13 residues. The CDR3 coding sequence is TGTGCCAGCAGCCAATCGGGCAGCCTATCGACTTTCTTT. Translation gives CASSQSGSLSTFF.

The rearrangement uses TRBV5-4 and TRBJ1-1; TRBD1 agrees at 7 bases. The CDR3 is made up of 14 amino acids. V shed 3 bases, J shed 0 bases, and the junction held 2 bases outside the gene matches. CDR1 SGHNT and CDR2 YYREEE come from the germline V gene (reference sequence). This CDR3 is CASSSGQLNTEAFF. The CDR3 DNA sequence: TGTGCCAGCAGCTCGGGACAGTTGAACACTGAAGCTTTCTTT.

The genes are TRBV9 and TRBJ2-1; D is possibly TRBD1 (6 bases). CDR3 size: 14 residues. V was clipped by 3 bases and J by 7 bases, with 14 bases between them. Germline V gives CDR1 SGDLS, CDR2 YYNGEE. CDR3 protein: CASSATGQPNEQFF. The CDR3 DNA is TGTGCCAGCAGCGCCACGGGACAACCGAATGAGCAGTTCTTC.